These 32 T cell receptor beta chains came from one sample sequenced in a study of T-cell reconstitution after alpha-beta-depleted transplantation in children. Construction of the TCRbeta library involved unique molecular identifiers. TCRdb recomputed calls from the PCR reads with MiXCR, one row per CDR3 protein. The table includes approximately 30,000 distinct CDR3 sequences, about 6.2% detected once. The specimen comprised PBMCs, mostly from graft donor cells, sampled 180 days after TCRalphabeta/CD19-depleted stem cell transplant. These receptors came from a male patient under 18 who had a stem cell transplant for acute myeloid leukemia, so the T cells may come from the graft donor.

This clonotype was observed a handful of times. A much larger clone sits a single nucleotide away, making a read error possible. The V and J genes are TRBV6-2 or TRBV6-3 and TRBJ2-5; no firm D call. Germline CDR1 MNHEY, CDR2 SVGEGT. This CDR3 is built from 16 residues. Deletions cut 5 bases from V and 9 bases from J, with 25 bases between. The CDR3 DNA is TGTGCCAGCAGTCCGAGATTCATTACCCTTTTGAAGTCCCAGTACTTC. Amino acid sequence: CASSPRFITLLKSQYF.

This clonotype was observed a few times. The V and J genes are TRBV28 and TRBJ2-1; 7 positions match TRBD2. In germline, CDR1 is MDHEN, CDR2 SYDVKM. V shed 7 bases and J 4 bases; nucleotides not matched to a gene: 13. The CDR3 consists of 16 residues. CDR3 residues: CASNPPSGMGYNEQFF. The DNA of the CDR3 is TGTGCCAGCAACCCCCCCAGCGGGATGGGGTACAATGAGCAGTTCTTC.

The table lists this clonotype with many counts. The V gene is TRBV7-6, the J gene TRBJ1-5; D unresolved. Germline V gene lookup returns CDR1 SGHVS and CDR2 FNYEAQ. The CDR3 loop spans 13 amino acids. The V and J ends lost 1 base and 5 bases respectively, with 6 bases between them. The CDR3 region is CASSLGSDQPQHF. In DNA, the CDR3 is TGTGCCAGCAGCTTAGGGTCGGATCAGCCCCAGCATTTT.

This clonotype was counted many times. V is TRBV5-4 and J is TRBJ1-1; D call uncertain. Trimming shortened V by 1 base and J by 1 base, and 5 bases separated the two germline ends. The CDR3 loop spans 13 amino acids. Germline CDR1 reads SGHNT; CDR2 reads YYREEE (reference sequence). This chain's CDR3 is CASSLRENTEAFF. As DNA, the CDR3 is TGTGCCAGCAGCTTGCGGGAGAACACTGAAGCTTTCTTT.

This clonotype came up many times. V usage is TRBV5-1 and J usage is TRBJ2-6; the D is unclear. The V gene's germline CDR1 is SGHRS and CDR2 YFSETQ. The CDR3 spans 15 residues. Trimming took 0 bases from V and 4 from J, leaving 8 bases between them. The CDR3 nucleotides are TGCGCCAGCAGCTTGGTAGAAGCGGGGGCCAACGTCCTGACTTTC. Translated, it gives CASSLVEAGANVLTF.

The chain links TRBV4-3 to TRBJ2-2; no definite D call. The germline V gene has CDR1 LGHNA and CDR2 YSLEER. The V end lost 3 bases, the J end lost 1 base, and 6 bases lay between the germline ends. This CDR3 has 14 residues. CDR3 sequence: CASSHYQNTGELFF. CDR3 nucleotides: TGCGCCAGCAGCCATTACCAGAACACCGGGGAGCTGTTTTTT.

This clonotype has a count of ten or more. The chain combines TRBV6-2 or TRBV6-3 with TRBJ1-2; D gene uncertain. With 5 bases removed from V and 8 bases from J, the gap between germline ends came to 12 bases. Per the germline V gene, CDR1 is MNHEY and CDR2 is SVGEGT. The CDR3 covers 12 residues. CDR3 region: CASSPLLGGYTF. In DNA form, the CDR3 reads TGTGCCAGCAGTCCCCTCTTGGGCGGCTACACCTTC.

The V and J genes are TRBV7-2 and TRBJ2-7; 9 bases line up with TRBD2. CDR3 length: 16 residues. CDR1 SGHTA and CDR2 FQGNSA come from the germline V gene. After removal of 5 bases from V and 3 bases from J, the junction contained 11 bases not matched to a gene. The CDR3: CASSAQPGLADYEQYF. The CDR3 DNA follows: TGTGCCAGCAGCGCACAACCGGGACTAGCAGACTACGAGCAGTACTTC.

This clonotype was seen ten or more times. This chain joins TRBV20-1 and TRBJ2-1, with unresolved D. The length of the CDR3 is 11 residues. The germline V gene has CDR1 DFQATT and CDR2 SNEGSKA (reference sequence). Trimming pared 2 bases from V and 9 bases from J, leaving 8 bases between. In DNA, the CDR3 is TGCAGTGCTAGAAGTACTGGTGAGCAGTTCTTC. Its protein product is CSARSTGEQFF.

The sample holds many counts of this clonotype. The chain is built from TRBV29-1 and TRBJ1-1; perhaps TRBD1 as D (5 bases). The CDR3 totals 14 residues. Germline V CDR1 and CDR2: SQVTM, ANQGSEA. V was trimmed by 4 bases and J by 3 bases, leaving 15 bases between them. The CDR3 DNA sequence: TGCAGCGTTGTAACCCGGGGCAGATACACTGAAGCTTTCTTT. Its translation is CSVVTRGRYTEAFF.

There are many counts of this clonotype. This chain links TRBV12-3 or TRBV12-4 with TRBJ1-6; 7 bases map to TRBD1. V was pared by 1 base and J by 7 bases, with 1 base of the junction left unmatched. The CDR3 totals 14 residues. CDR3 nucleotide sequence: TGTGCCAGCAGTTTAGGCAGGGGGAATTCACCCCTCCACTTT. Its translation: CASSLGRGNSPLHF.

Ten or more counts support this clonotype. The chain carries TRBV29-1 and TRBJ2-3; D gene unclear. The CDR3 runs to 13 residues. The V end was cut by 6 bases, the J end by 6 bases, with 16 bases between. CDR1 is SQVTM, CDR2 ANQGSEA, per germline. The DNA of the CDR3 is TGCAGCGTGGCCATAGCTCAGTCGGATACGCAGTATTTT. Its protein is CSVAIAQSDTQYF.

This clonotype occurred many times. The chain has TRBV6-5 and TRBJ1-6; perhaps TRBD1 as D (6 bases). CDR3 length: 16 amino acids. V gave up 0 bases and J gave up 3 bases, with 9 bases separating them. Per the germline V gene, CDR1 is MNHEY and CDR2 is SVGAGI. This CDR3 is CASSYSDRNYNSPLHF. In DNA, the CDR3 is TGTGCCAGCAGTTACTCGGACAGAAACTATAATTCACCCCTCCACTTT.

This clonotype is medium-sized by share. J is TRBJ2-2 and V is TRBV4-2, with D perhaps matching TRBD1 (6 bases). CDR3 length equals 17 residues. Looked up from germline, CDR1 is LGHNA and CDR2 is YNFKEQ. The V end lost 4 bases, the J end lost 2 bases, and 17 bases lay between the germline ends. The chain's CDR3 is CASSLQDRSSNTGELFF. DNA for the CDR3: TGTGCCAGCAGCCTCCAGGACAGATCATCCAACACCGGGGAGCTGTTTTTT.

Ten or more counts support this clonotype. The CDR3 nucleotides read TGTGCCAGCAGCTTAGCGGGGCAGATGCTTGAAGCTTTCTTT. Its translation: CASSLAGQMLEAFF. J is TRBJ1-1 and V is TRBV7-2, with a tentative D call TRBD1 (5 bases). The CDR3 is 14 residues long. Between the trimmed V and J ends, which lost 0 bases and 7 bases, there was a span of 12 bases. Per the germline V gene, CDR1 is SGHTA and CDR2 is FQGNSA.

This clonotype is judged medium-sized. The CDR3 protein is CASSHGAGTDPGNIQYF. CDR3 in DNA: TGTGCCAGCAGCCATGGGGCGGGTACCGACCCGGGAAACATTCAGTACTTC. V and J are TRBV4-2 and TRBJ2-4; the D gene could be TRBD1 or TRBD2 (5 bases each). This CDR3 region has 17 residues. Germline V gives CDR1 LGHNA, CDR2 YNFKEQ. V gave up 3 bases and J gave up 6 bases, with 21 bases separating them.

The V gene is TRBV4-3, the J gene TRBJ1-6, with a weak D call TRBD1 (5 bases). Germline CDR1 LGHNA, CDR2 YSLEER. With 0 bases removed from V and 0 bases from J, the gap between germline ends came to 12 bases. CDR3 length equals 18 residues. For the CDR3, the DNA is TGCGCCAGCAGCCAAGAGTTGGAGGGGAGCTCCTATAATTCACCCCTCCACTTT. It translates to CASSQELEGSSYNSPLHF.

This clonotype was counted many times. The chain links TRBV20-1 to TRBJ2-7; D gene unclear. Per germline, CDR1 DFQATT and CDR2 SNEGSKA (reference sequence). This CDR3 comprises 10 residues. The germline V and J ends were trimmed by 6 bases and 0 bases, with 3 bases remaining between them. CDR3: CSANSYEQYF. Written as DNA, the CDR3 is TGCAGTGCGAACTCCTACGAGCAGTACTTC.

By share of the sample, this clonotype is medium-sized (0.01 to 0.1%). This sequence joins TRBV20-1 and TRBJ2-3, with 8 nucleotides matching TRBD2. This CDR3 is 15 amino acids long. CDR1 is DFQATT and CDR2 is SNEGSKA in the germline V gene (reference sequence). The V gene end was trimmed by 3 bases and the J gene end by 1 base; junction bases not matched to a gene: 6. The CDR3 DNA sequence: TGCAGTGCTAGCCGGCTAGCGGGCGGCACAGATACGCAGTATTTT. Its protein is CSASRLAGGTDTQYF.

Many counts were recorded for this clonotype. The rearrangement uses TRBV10-3 and TRBJ1-2; the D is unclear. Germline values: CDR1 ENHRY, CDR2 SYGVKD. The CDR3 spans 13 residues. V shed 2 bases and J shed 7 bases, with 11 bases lying between them. The CDR3 loop reads CAISEDGKSGYTF. The DNA for the CDR3 is TGTGCCATCAGTGAGGACGGGAAGAGTGGCTACACCTTC.

This clonotype showed up many times. V and J are TRBV28 and TRBJ2-5; no reliable D call. The V end was cut by 8 bases, the J end by 2 bases, with 9 bases between. The CDR3 contains 12 residues. CDR1 is MDHEN and CDR2 is SYDVKM in the germline V gene. The CDR3 region has the DNA TGTGCCAGCCGGAGAACTCAAGAGACCCAGTACTTC. The encoded protein is CASRRTQETQYF.

This clonotype was observed many times. This chain connects TRBV7-2 to TRBJ1-3, with 8 positions matching TRBD1. The CDR3 length is 16 residues. After removal of 5 bases from V and 0 bases from J, the junction contained 6 bases not matched to a gene. The germline V gene has CDR1 SGHTA and CDR2 FQGNSA. CDR3 residues: CASSRGQGSSGNTIYF. CDR3 DNA: TGTGCCAGCAGCAGAGGACAGGGTAGCTCTGGAAACACCATATATTTT.

Ten or more counts support this clonotype. The gene calls are TRBV12-3 or TRBV12-4 and TRBJ1-2, with D tentatively TRBD1 (6 bases). CDR3 length: 14 amino acids. The ends were cut back, 6 bases at V and 2 bases at J, with 13 bases in the middle. The CDR3: CASSLLTGNYGYTF. Written as DNA, the CDR3 is TGTGCCAGCAGCCTCCTCACAGGGAACTATGGCTACACCTTC.

This clonotype was detected many times. The CDR3 is CASSYEGTGDLYTQYF. The DNA of the CDR3 is TGTGCCAGCAGTTACGAAGGGACAGGGGATTTGTATACGCAGTATTTT. The chain joins TRBV6-2 or TRBV6-3 to TRBJ2-3; 10 nucleotides align to TRBD1. The CDR3 is 16 amino acids. Germline lookup yields CDR1 MNHEY and CDR2 SVGEGT. Germline trimming cut 2 bases from V and 7 bases from J; bases unmatched to any gene: 9.

Many counts were recorded for this clonotype. The chain uses TRBV3-1 and TRBJ1-2; D gene ambiguous. Germline V gives CDR1 LGHDT, CDR2 YNNKEL (reference sequence). The CDR3 has 11 residues. Trimming left V 1 base short and J 6 bases short, with 3 bases between. The CDR3: CASSQVDGYTF. The CDR3 region has the DNA TGTGCCAGCAGCCAAGTGGATGGCTACACCTTC.

This clonotype was found a few times. This sequence joins TRBV18 and TRBJ2-7, with 8 positions matching TRBD2. This CDR3 is built from 14 residues. Germline V gene lookup returns CDR1 KGHSH and CDR2 LQKENI. V was clipped by 2 bases and J by 7 bases; unmatched bases: 7. The CDR3, as DNA: TGTGCCAGCTCACCAAGAGCGGGAGATTCGGAGCAGTACTTC. It specifies CASSPRAGDSEQYF. Full variable domain (outside the CDR3, taken from reference TRBV18 and TRBJ2-7): NAGVMQNPRHLVRRRGQEARLRCSPMKGHSHVYWYRQLPEEGLKFMVYLQKENIIDESGMPKERFSAEFPKEGPSILRIQQVVRGDSAAYFCASSPRAGDSEQYFGPGTRLTVT.

This clonotype came up many times. The chain recombines TRBV7-2 with TRBJ2-1; D could derive from TRBD1 or TRBD2 (6 bases each). The germline V gene has CDR1 SGHTA and CDR2 FQGNSA. This CDR3 contains 14 residues. V gave up 5 bases and J gave up 9 bases, with 17 bases separating them. CDR3 residues: CASSRRGDLGEQFF. The CDR3 DNA follows: TGTGCCAGCAGCAGGAGGGGGGACTTGGGTGAGCAGTTCTTC.

This clonotype was observed many times. V is TRBV6-2 or TRBV6-3 and J is TRBJ1-1, with 7 bases identical to TRBD1. The CDR3 consists of 14 residues. J gave up 5 bases and V 6 bases, and 9 bases lay outside the gene matches. Germline CDR1 MNHEY, CDR2 SVGEGT. Written as DNA, the CDR3 is TGTGCCAGCAGAAAGGGAAGGGGGCGGACTGAAGCTTTCTTT. Translation gives CASRKGRGRTEAFF.

This clonotype was recorded at least ten times. The chain carries TRBV7-9 and TRBJ2-7, with D tentatively TRBD2 (5 bases). V gave up 3 bases and J gave up 2 bases, with 14 bases separating them. CDR3 length: 15 amino acids. Looked up from germline, CDR1 is SEHNR and CDR2 is FQNEAQ (reference sequence). CDR3 residues: CASSFYRPGTYEQYF. The CDR3 nucleotides read TGTGCCAGCAGCTTCTACCGCCCGGGGACCTACGAGCAGTACTTC.

This clonotype occurred many times. The chain joins TRBV5-1 to TRBJ2-7; the D is unclear. CDR1 is SGHRS and CDR2 is YFSETQ in the germline V gene. The CDR3 has 17 residues. V lost 0 bases and J 2 bases, leaving 18 bases between the germline ends. The CDR3 nucleotides are TGCGCCAGCAGCTTGGGCCCCTCTGGCGGTTCCCCCTACGAGCAGTACTTC. Its protein is CASSLGPSGGSPYEQYF.

This clonotype was found many times. The chain joins TRBV10-3 to TRBJ1-6; D not resolved. This CDR3 contains 14 residues. Germline-derived CDR1 and CDR2 are ENHRY and SYGVKD. Trimming took off 3 bases at V and 7 bases at J, with 10 bases between the two ends. CDR3 DNA: TGTGCCATCAGTGATTTGGGCTCGAATTCACCCCTCCACTTT. Translation gives CAISDLGSNSPLHF.

This clonotype was observed at least ten times. The rearrangement joins TRBV12-3 or TRBV12-4 to TRBJ2-3; no definite D call. V gave up 7 bases and J gave up 0 bases, with 5 bases separating them. This CDR3 has 12 residues. CDR3 nucleotide sequence: TGTGCCAGCAAACCAAGCACAGATACGCAGTATTTT. It yields the protein CASKPSTDTQYF.